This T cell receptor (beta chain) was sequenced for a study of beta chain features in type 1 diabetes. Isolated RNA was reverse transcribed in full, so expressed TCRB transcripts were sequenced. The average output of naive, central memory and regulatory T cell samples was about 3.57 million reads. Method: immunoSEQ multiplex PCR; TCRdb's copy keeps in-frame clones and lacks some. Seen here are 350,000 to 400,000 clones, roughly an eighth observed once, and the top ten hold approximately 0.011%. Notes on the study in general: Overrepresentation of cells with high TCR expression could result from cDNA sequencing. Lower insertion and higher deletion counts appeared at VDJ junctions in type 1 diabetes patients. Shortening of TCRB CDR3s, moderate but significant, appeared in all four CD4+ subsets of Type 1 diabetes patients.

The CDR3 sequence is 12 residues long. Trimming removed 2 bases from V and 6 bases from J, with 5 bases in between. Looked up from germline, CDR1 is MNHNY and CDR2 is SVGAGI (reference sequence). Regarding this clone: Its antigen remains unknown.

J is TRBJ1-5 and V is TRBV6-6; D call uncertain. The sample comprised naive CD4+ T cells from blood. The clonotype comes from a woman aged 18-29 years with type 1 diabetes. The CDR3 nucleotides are TGTGCCAGCAGTTACCCCTCTCAGCCCCAGCATTTT. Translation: CASSYPSQPQHF.